This T cell receptor beta chain was identified in a study of blood T cell repertoires in COVID-19. Study in general: The study drew acute and convalescent COVID-19 samples from the United States, Italy and Spain. From T cells, B-cell-depleted T cells, or PBMCs came the material, which was cDNA or gDNA.

J lost 3 bases, V lost 0 bases, and 6 bases had no gene match. The CDR3 length is 16 residues. CDR1 is SGHNT and CDR2 is YYREEE in the germline V gene (reference sequence). How the authors handled the data: Amplification from reference gene primers served as the basis for estimated nucleated cell counts. TCRdb's copy holds only in-frame clones and misses some; the assay was immunoSEQ multiplex PCR. V, J and clone size derive from that table, while D and trimming were established from the DNA sequence. The sample yields about 140,000 clones, more than 65% seen once. The specimen was peripheral blood. The chain combines TRBV5-4 with TRBJ2-7; 10 bases match TRBD2. The receptor was derived from a man aged 55 to 70 with acute or convalescent COVID-19. CDR3 nucleotides: TGTGCCAGCAGCTTGGACCTAGCGGGAGACCTCTACGAGCAGTACTTC. This codes for CASSLDLAGDLYEQYF.